Sequencing of this T cell receptor (beta chain) was carried out in a study of CD8+ T cells in alopecia areata. About the study: Female roughly 7-11-week-old C3H/HeJ recipients received skin from 6-12-month-old C3H/HeJ graft donors with spontaneous alopecia.

This clone was detected only a few times. Its specificity is not known. The germline and genes are mouse ones. From the germline J gene comes the end of the CDR3, since the read stops 4 residues before it. The germline gives CDR1 NNHNN, CDR2 SYGAGS (reference sequence). This CDR3 has 14 residues. The ends were cut back, 3 bases at V and 0 bases at J, with 10 bases in the middle. Investigators isolated RNA and reverse transcribed it into cDNA to act as the sequencing template. Produced via immunoSEQ multiplex PCR; TCRdb's table is partial and in-frame only. Observed in the sample are about 270,000 clones, none of them singletons. Using CD4, CD8alpha, NKG2D, NKG2ACE and other markers, pooled cutaneous lymph node cells were sorted. Whole-study results and caveats: Normal scalp showed lower clonality than lesional scalp, especially alopecia totalis/universalis. Sequencing of scalp samples also includes resident alphabeta T cells from normal skin.

The sequencing input was CD4+ T cells sorted from a lymph node. The receptor comes from a C3H/HeJ mouse with alopecia areata. The strain's MHC type: H2-k. The genes are TRBV13-2 and TRBJ2-7; D might be TRBD2 (6 bases). The CDR3 DNA, read in part, is TGTGCCAGCGGTGGGGGGACTTTCTCCTAT. Residues: CASGGGTFSY. Given in full, the CDR3 is CASGGGTFSYEQYF.